Given below is one TCR beta chain in context. V lost 1 base and J lost 3; bases outside the gene matches: 6. CDR3 length: 16 amino acids. Germline V gene data show CDR1 as SGHRS and CDR2 as YFSETQ. Original analysis: Amplification from reference gene primers served as the basis for estimated nucleated cell counts. The data were produced by immunoSEQ multiplex PCR, yet TCRdb's version contains in-frame clones alone and is incomplete. The DNA gave D and trimming, while V, J and clone size come from that table. The repertoire has over 100,000 clones, approximately 88% of them found once; the top ten carry 3.5% to 5%. The data are from a study of blood T cell repertoires in COVID-19. Study context: The United States, Italy and Spain supplied acute and convalescent COVID-19 samples. T cells, B-cell-depleted T cells, or PBMCs provided the cDNA or gDNA that served as material.

The specimen was peripheral blood. This sequence originates from a human donor in a cohort sampled during active COVID-19. The chain joins TRBV5-1 to TRBJ1-3; 8 bases line up with TRBD1. The CDR3: CASSLSGQEYGNTIYF. As DNA, the CDR3 is TGCGCCAGCAGCTTGTCGGGACAGGAGTATGGAAACACCATATATTTT.